The text below deals with one T cell receptor (beta chain). This sample is drawn from a study of blood T cell repertoires in COVID-19. Some clones are missing from TCRdb's copy, which holds only in-frame ones; the method was immunoSEQ multiplex PCR. The table records some 40,000 clones, roughly nine tenths of them present only once. The CDR3 length is 14 residues. Trimming took off 1 base at V and 0 bases at J, with 9 bases between the two ends. Germline V gene data show CDR1 as GTSNPN and CDR2 as SVGIG (reference sequence). The V and J genes are TRBV30 and TRBJ1-2; D ambiguous. The sequencing input was peripheral blood. This receptor was taken from a man aged 50-60 years with COVID-19, enrolled during active disease. CDR3 region: CAWSGPQSNYGYTF. DNA of the CDR3: TGTGCCTGGAGTGGCCCCCAGTCTAACTATGGCTACACCTTC.